Presented here are 5 T cell receptor beta chains from one specimen sequenced in a study of cytomegalovirus exposure and HLA in healthy donors. Primers for the PCR totalled 60 Vbeta and 13 Jbeta. Clones were read by immunoSEQ multiplex PCR, and TCRdb kept only the in-frame ones, dropping some. The top ten hold around 7.4% of the sample, which has roughly 110,000 clones, 73% seen once. The specimen was PBMCs. The receptors originated from a man aged 30-40 years in good health and CMV-seronegative.

V gene TRBV2 combines with J gene TRBJ1-2, with TRBD1 matching 12 bases. The CDR3 consists of 15 residues. The germline gives CDR1 SNHLY, CDR2 FYNNEI. V lost 8 bases to trimming and J lost 7 bases; unmatched junction nucleotides: 11. CDR3 loop: CASHEGGQGAVGYTF. In nucleotides, the CDR3 is TGTGCCAGCCATGAGGGGGGACAGGGGGCTGTTGGCTACACCTTC.

The gene calls are TRBV7-9 and TRBJ2-2; a weak D match, TRBD1 (5 bases). Germline V lookup: CDR1 SEHNR, CDR2 FQNEAQ (reference sequence). The CDR3 consists of 17 residues. Trimming cost V 1 base and J 0 bases, with 12 bases left between them. The CDR3 coding sequence is TGTGCCAGCAGCTTAGTTGGGCAGGGCTCGAACACCGGGGAGCTGTTTTTT. Protein sequence: CASSLVGQGSNTGELFF. Full variable domain (missing parts from reference TRBV7-9 and TRBJ2-2): DTGVSQNPRHKITKRGQNVTFRCDPISEHNRLYWYRQTLGQGPEFLTYFQNEAQLEKSRLLSDRFSAERPKGSFSTLEIQRTEQGDSAMYLCASSLVGQGSNTGELFFGEGSRLTVL.

The V and J genes are TRBV15 and TRBJ1-2; D possibly corresponds to TRBD1 (6 bases). The CDR3 is made up of 12 amino acids. V lost 4 bases to trimming and J lost 5 bases, with 8 bases between them. The germline CDR1 and CDR2 sequences are LNHNV and YYDKDF (reference sequence). The CDR3 coding sequence is TGTGCCACCAGCACGGACAGTTATGGCTACACCTTC. Protein: CATSTDSYGYTF.

This rearrangement joins TRBV9 to TRBJ1-4; TRBD1 aligns across 11 bases. The V gene's germline CDR1 is SGDLS and CDR2 YYNGEE. The CDR3 extends over 18 amino acids. Trimming removed 4 bases from V and 5 bases from J; junction bases left unmatched: 13. The CDR3 loop reads CASSTRADRGRGNEKLFF. The CDR3 DNA reads TGTGCCAGCAGCACCCGGGCGGACAGGGGGCGTGGGAATGAAAAACTGTTTTTT.

V usage is TRBV11-2 and J usage is TRBJ2-1; tentative D call: TRBD2 (6 bases). The V end lost 3 bases, the J end lost 0 bases, and 18 bases lay between the germline ends. The CDR3 has 18 residues. The germline CDR1 and CDR2 sequences are SGHAT and FQNNGV. The CDR3 DNA sequence: TGTGCCAGCAGCTTGAGAGGAGGGCAGGCTAGCTCCTACAATGAGCAGTTCTTC. Protein: CASSLRGGQASSYNEQFF.